This TCR beta chain was captured by sequencing in a study of CD8 T cells in ankylosing spondylitis. This clonotype occurred many times. Per germline, CDR1 DFQATT and CDR2 SNEGSKA (reference sequence). The V gene end was trimmed by 0 bases and the J gene end by 4 bases; junction bases not matched to a gene: 8. The CDR3 totals 16 residues. Each TCR beta library was made by quantitative 5'-RACE that incorporated molecular barcodes. TCRdb fed the 5' RACE reads into MiXCR, producing one record per CDR3 protein. The sample holds about 64,000 distinct CDR3 sequences; 6% to 8% are singletons and the top ten take approximately 5%.

This clonotype originated in a male donor with ankylosing spondylitis. Sequencing input: synovial fluid, either unsorted or a sorted T cell fraction (not recorded which). V usage is TRBV20-1 and J usage is TRBJ2-1; 8 bases map to TRBD2. The CDR3 DNA reads as TGCAGTGCTAGAGAATTTGGGACTAGTGATTACAATGAGCAGTTCTTC. Translated, it gives CSAREFGTSDYNEQFF.